The clone carrying this T cell receptor beta chain was detected only a few times. Antigen: not known. TCRdb reanalysed the 5' RACE reads using MiXCR and keeps one entry per CDR3 protein. Among more than 250,000 distinct CDR3 sequences listed, under 20% were seen once. This CDR3 comprises 15 residues. Per germline, CDR1 MGHRA and CDR2 YSYEKL. Trimming left V 0 bases short and J 2 bases short, with 8 bases between. The data are from a study of T-cell memory formation after mild COVID-19. Points from the study as a whole: A subset of responding clones appeared in pre-infection memory, suggesting cross-reactive memory joined. Later expanders leaned CD4+, whereas clones that contracted between day 15 and 85 were balanced CD4/CD8.

This receptor was identified in a man aged 18 to 29 who had mild COVID-19 (a few samples of this study predate the infection). Cell type and time point are not known. Sequencing was performed on PBMCs or a T cell subset sorted from them (not recorded which). The gene calls are TRBV4-1 and TRBJ1-5; no firm D call. This CDR3 is CASSQDVRGNQPQHF. In DNA form, the CDR3 reads TGCGCCAGCAGCCAAGATGTCCGGGGCAATCAGCCCCAGCATTTT.